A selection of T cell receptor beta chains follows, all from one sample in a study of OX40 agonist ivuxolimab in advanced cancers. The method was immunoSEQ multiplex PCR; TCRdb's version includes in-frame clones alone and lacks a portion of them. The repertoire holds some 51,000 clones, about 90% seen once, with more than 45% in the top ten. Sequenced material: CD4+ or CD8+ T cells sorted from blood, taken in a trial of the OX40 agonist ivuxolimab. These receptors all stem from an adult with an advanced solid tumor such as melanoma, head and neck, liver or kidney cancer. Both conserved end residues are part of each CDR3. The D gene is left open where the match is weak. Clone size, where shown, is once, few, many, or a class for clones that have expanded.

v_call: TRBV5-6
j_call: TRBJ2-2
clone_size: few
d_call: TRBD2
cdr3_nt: TGTGCCAGCAGCCGACTAGCGGGGGCCCTGAACACCGGGGAGCTGTTTTTT
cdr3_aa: CASSRLAGALNTGELFF

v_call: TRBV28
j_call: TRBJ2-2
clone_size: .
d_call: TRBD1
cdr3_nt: TGTGCCAGCAGTTTCCCGGACAGGGGTGTGGCCGGGGAGCTGTTTTTT
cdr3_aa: CASSFPDRGVAGELFF

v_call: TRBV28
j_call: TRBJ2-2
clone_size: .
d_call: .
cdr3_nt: TGTGCCAGCAGTTTAAAAGGGGTCGGGGAGCTGTTTTTT
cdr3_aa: CASSLKGVGELFF

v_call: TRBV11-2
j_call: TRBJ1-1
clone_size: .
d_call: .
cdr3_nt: TGTGCCAGCAGCTCTAGCCGAGTAACTGAAGCTTTCTTT
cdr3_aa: CASSSSRVTEAFF

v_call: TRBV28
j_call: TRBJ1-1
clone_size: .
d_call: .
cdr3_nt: TGTGCCAGCAGTTGGGACCGGGGGACTGAAGCTTTCTTT
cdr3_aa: CASSWDRGTEAFF

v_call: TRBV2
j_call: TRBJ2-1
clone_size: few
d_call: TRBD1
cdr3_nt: TGTGCCAGCAGTGAAGGAACAGGGGATGAGCAGTTCTTC
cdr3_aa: CASSEGTGDEQFF

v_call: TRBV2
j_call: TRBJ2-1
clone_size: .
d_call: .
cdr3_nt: TGTGCCAGCAGCTACGGGACCGTATTCAACAATGAGCAGTTCTTC
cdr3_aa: CASSYGTVFNNEQFF

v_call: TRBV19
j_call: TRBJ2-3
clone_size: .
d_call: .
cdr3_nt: TGTGCCAGTAGTATTCTGTACGGCACAGATACGCAGTATTTT
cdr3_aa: CASSILYGTDTQYF

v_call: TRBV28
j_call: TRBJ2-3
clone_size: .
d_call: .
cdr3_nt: TGTGCCAGCAGTTGGGGAACAGGCGCAGATACGCAGTATTTT
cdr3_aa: CASSWGTGADTQYF

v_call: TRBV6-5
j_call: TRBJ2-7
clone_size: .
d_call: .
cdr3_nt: TGTGCCAGCAGCTGGGCCCTCGACGAGCAGTACTTC
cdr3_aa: CASSWALDEQYF

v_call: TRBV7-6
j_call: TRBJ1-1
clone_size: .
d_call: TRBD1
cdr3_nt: TGTGCCAGCAGCCCAGACAGGGGCTCGGGGGCTTTCTTT
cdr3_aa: CASSPDRGSGAFF

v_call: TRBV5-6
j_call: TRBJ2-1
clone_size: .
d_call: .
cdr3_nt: TGTGCCAGCAGCCTAGGGGGGCCCAATGAGCAGTTCTTC
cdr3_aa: CASSLGGPNEQFF

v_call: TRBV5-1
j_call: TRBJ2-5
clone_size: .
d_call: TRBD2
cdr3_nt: TGCGCCAGCAGGCCTAGCGGGGAAGAGACCCAGTACTTC
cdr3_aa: CASRPSGEETQYF

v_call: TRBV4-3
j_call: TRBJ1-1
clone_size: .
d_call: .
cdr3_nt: TGCGCCAGCAGCCAAGTTGGATCTGAAGCTTTCTTT
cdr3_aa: CASSQVGSEAFF

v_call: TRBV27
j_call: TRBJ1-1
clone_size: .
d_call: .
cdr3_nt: TGTGCCAGCAGTTTAAGTGGGTCCACTGAAGCTTTCTTT
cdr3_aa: CASSLSGSTEAFF

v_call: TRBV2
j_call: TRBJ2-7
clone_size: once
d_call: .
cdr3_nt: TGTGCCACCACCTATCTCGCGGCCTACGAGCAGTACTTC
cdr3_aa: CATTYLAAYEQYF

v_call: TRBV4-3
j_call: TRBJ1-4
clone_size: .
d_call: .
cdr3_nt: TGCGCCAGCAGCCCCGACGGGCAAAAACTGTTTTTT
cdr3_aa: CASSPDGQKLFF